This T cell receptor beta chain was captured in a study of cytomegalovirus exposure and HLA in healthy donors. The protocol was immunoSEQ multiplex PCR, while the TCRdb copy is restricted to in-frame clones and leaves out a portion. The sample contains tens of thousands of clones, over 85% of which appear only once. While the first cohort had some 700 subjects, the donors belonged to the separate validation cohort of over a hundred subjects. This CDR3 is built from 16 residues. CDR1 is SGHDT, CDR2 YYEEEE, per germline. Trimming removed 3 bases at V and 3 bases at J, with 16 bases between. As for this clone: Its antigen remains unknown.

Regarding the study as a whole: In vitro checks showed that a few CMV-associated chains really do target CMV antigens.

Sequenced: PBMCs. The clonotype was recovered from a woman aged 18 to 35 in good health and CMV-seropositive. This chain connects TRBV5-6 to TRBJ1-5; TRBD1 is a possible D gene (6 bases). The CDR3 DNA sequence: TGTGCCAGCAGCTCCGGGCGAACAGGGTACAATCAGCCCCAGCATTTT. This translates into CASSSGRTGYNQPQHF.